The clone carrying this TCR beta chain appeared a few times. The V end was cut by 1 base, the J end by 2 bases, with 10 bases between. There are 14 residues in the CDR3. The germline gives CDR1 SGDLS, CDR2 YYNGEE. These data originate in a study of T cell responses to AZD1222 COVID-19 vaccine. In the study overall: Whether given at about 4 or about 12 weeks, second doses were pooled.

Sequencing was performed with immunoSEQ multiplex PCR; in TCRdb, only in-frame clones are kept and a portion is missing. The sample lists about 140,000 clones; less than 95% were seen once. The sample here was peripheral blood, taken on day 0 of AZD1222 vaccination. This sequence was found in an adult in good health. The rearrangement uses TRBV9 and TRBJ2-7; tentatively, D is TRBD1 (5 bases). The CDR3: CASSVTRQPYEQYF. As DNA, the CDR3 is TGTGCCAGCAGCGTAACGAGACAGCCCTACGAGCAGTACTTC. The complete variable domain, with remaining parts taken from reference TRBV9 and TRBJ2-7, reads DSGVTQTPKHLITATGQRVTLRCSPRSGDLSVYWYQQSLDQGLQFLIQYYNGEERAKGNILERFSAQQFPDLHSELNLSSLELGDSALYFCASSVTRQPYEQYFGPGTRLTVT.